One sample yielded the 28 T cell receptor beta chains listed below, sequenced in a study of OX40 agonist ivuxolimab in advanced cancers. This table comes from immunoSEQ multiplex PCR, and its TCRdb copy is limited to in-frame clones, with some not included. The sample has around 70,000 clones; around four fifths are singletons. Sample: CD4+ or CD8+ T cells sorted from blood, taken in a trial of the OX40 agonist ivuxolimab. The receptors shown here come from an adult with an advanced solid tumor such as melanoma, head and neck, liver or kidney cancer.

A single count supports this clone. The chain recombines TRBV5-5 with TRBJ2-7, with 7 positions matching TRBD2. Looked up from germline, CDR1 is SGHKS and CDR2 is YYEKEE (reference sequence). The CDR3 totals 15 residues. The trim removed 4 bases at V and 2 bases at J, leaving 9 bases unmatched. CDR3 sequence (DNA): TGTGCCAGCAGCACTGTAGCGGGTCTTCCCTACGAGCAGTACTTC. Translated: CASSTVAGLPYEQYF.

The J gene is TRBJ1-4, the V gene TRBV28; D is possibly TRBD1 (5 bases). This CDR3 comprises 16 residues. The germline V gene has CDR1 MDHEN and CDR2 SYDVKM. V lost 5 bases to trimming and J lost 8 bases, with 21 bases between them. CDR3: CASSLAWGGIKEKLFF. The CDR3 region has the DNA TGTGCCAGCAGTCTGGCTTGGGGGGGGATAAAGGAAAAACTGTTTTTT.

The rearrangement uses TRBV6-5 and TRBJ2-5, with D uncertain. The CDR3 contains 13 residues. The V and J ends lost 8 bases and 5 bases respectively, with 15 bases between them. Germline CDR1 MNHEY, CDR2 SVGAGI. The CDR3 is CASGARIGETQYF. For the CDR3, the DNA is TGTGCCAGCGGCGCTAGAATAGGGGAGACCCAGTACTTC.

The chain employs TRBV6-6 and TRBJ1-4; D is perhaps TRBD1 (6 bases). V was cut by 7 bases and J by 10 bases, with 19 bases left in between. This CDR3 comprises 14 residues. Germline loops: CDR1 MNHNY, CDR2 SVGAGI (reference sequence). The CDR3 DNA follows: TGTGCCAGCATTAACGGGGGGGCCCTCGGAAAACTGTTTTTT. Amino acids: CASINGGALGKLFF.

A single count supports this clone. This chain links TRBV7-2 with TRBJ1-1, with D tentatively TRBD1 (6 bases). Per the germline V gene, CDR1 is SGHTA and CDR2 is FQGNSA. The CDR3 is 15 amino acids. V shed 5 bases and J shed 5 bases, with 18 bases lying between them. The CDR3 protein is CASSLTPTGTTEAFF. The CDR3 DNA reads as TGTGCCAGCAGCCTGACTCCGACAGGAACAACTGAAGCTTTCTTT.

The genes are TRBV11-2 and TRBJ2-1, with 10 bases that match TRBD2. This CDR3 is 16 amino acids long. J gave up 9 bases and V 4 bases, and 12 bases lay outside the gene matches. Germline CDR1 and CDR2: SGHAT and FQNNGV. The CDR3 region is CASSSPGLASQGEQFF. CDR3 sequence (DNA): TGTGCCAGCAGCTCCCCGGGACTAGCGAGTCAAGGTGAGCAGTTCTTC.

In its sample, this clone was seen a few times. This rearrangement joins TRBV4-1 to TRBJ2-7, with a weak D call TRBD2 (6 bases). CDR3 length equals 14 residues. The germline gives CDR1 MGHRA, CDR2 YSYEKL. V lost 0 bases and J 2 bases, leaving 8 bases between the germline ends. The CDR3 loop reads CASSQDAGPYEQYV. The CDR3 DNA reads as TGCGCCAGCAGCCAAGATGCGGGGCCCTACGAGCAGTACGTC.

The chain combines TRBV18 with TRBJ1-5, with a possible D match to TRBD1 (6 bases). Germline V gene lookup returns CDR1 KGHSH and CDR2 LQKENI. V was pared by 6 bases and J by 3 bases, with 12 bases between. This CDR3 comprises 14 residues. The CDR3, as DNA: TGTGCCAGCTCCCCTGACAGGAACAATCAGCCCCAGCATTTT. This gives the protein CASSPDRNNQPQHF.

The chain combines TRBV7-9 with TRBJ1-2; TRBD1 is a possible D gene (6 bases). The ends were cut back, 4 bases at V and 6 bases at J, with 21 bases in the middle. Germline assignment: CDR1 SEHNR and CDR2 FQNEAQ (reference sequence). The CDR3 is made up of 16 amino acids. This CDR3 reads CASSWTRKLYRDGYTF. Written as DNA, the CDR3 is TGTGCCAGCAGCTGGACGCGGAAATTATACAGGGATGGCTACACCTTC. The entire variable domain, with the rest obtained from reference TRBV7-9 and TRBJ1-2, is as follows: DTGVSQNPRHKITKRGQNVTFRCDPISEHNRLYWYRQTLGQGPEFLTYFQNEAQLEKSRLLSDRFSAERPKGSFSTLEIQRTEQGDSAMYLCASSWTRKLYRDGYTFGSGTRLTVV.

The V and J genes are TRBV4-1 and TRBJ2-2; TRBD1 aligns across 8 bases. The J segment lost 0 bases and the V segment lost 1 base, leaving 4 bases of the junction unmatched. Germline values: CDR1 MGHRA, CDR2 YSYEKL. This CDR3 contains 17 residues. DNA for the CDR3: TGCGCCAGCAGCCAAGGCTCAGGGGGCGCGAACACCGGGGAGCTGTTTTTT. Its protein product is CASSQGSGGANTGELFF.

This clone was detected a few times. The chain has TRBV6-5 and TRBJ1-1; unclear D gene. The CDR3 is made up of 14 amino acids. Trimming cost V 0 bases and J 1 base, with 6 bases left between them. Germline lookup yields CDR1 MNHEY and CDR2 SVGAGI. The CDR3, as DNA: TGTGCCAGCAGTTACTCTGACTGGAACACTGAAGCTTTCTTT. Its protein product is CASSYSDWNTEAFF.

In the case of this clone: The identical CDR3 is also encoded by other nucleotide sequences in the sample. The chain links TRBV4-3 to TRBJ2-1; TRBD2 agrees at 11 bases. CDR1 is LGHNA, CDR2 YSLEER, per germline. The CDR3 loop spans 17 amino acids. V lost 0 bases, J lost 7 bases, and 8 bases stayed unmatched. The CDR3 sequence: CASSQDLPSGRRNEQFF. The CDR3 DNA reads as TGCGCCAGCAGCCAAGATCTTCCTAGCGGGAGGAGGAATGAGCAGTTCTTC.

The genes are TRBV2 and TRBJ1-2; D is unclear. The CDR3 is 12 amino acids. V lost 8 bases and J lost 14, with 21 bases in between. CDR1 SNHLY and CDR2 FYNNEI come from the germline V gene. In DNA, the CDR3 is TGTGCCAGCTACAACCCAGCGGGCCAGTTGACCTTC. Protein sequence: CASYNPAGQLTF. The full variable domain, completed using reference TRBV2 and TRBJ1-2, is EPEVTQTPSHQVTQMGQEVILRCVPISNHLYFYWYRQILGQKVEFLVSFYNNEISEKSEIFDDQFSVERPDGSNFTLKIRSTKLEDSAMYFCASYNPAGQLTFGSGTRLTVV.

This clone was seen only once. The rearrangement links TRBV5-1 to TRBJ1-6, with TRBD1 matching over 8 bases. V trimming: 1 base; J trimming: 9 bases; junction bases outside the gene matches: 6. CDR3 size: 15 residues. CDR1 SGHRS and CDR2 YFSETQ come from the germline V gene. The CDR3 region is CASSLKGQGGSPLHF. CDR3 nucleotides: TGCGCCAGCAGCTTGAAAGGACAGGGCGGTTCACCCCTCCACTTT.

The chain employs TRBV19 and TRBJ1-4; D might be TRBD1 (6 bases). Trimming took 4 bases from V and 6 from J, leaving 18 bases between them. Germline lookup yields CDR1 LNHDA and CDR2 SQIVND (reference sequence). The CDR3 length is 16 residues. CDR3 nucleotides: TGTGCCAGTAGTACAACAGGGCGAATATCGTATGAAAAACTGTTTTTT. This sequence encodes CASSTTGRISYEKLFF.

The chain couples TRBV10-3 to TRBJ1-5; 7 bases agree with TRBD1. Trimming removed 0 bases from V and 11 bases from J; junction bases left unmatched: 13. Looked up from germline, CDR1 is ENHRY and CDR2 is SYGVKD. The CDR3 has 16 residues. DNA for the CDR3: TGTGCCATCAGTGAGTCGTTGCCAGGGGGATTCACGGCCCAGCATTTT. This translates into CAISESLPGGFTAQHF.

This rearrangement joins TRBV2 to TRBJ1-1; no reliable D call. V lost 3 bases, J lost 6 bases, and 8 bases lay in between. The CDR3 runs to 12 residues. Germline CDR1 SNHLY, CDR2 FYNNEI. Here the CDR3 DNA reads TGTGCCAGCAGTGAGACTCGGCCTGAAGCTTTCTTT. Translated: CASSETRPEAFF.

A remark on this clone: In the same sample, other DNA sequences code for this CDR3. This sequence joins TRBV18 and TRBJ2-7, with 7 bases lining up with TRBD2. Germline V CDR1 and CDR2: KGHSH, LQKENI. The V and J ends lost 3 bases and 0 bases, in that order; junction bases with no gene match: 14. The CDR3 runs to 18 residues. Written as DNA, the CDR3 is TGTGCCAGCTCACCGGGAGTAGCCGGCGGGAGCAGCTCCTACGAGCAGTACTTC. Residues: CASSPGVAGGSSSYEQYF. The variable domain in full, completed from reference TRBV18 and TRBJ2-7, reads NAGVMQNPRHLVRRRGQEARLRCSPMKGHSHVYWYRQLPEEGLKFMVYLQKENIIDESGMPKERFSAEFPKEGPSILRIQQVVRGDSAAYFCASSPGVAGGSSSYEQYFGPGTRLTVT.

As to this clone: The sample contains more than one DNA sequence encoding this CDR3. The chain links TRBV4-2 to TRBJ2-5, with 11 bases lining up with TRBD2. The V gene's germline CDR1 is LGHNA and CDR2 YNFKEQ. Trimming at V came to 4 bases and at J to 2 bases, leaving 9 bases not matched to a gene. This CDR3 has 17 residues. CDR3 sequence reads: CASSPGLAGGLQETQYF. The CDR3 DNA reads TGTGCCAGCAGCCCCGGTTTAGCGGGGGGGCTTCAAGAGACCCAGTACTTC.

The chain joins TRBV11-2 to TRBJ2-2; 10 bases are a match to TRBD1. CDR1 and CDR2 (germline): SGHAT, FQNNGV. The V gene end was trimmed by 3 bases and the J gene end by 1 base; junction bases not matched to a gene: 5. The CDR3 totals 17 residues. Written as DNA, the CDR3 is TGTGCCAGCAGCTTGACAGGGGGCTGGATGAACACCGGGGAGCTGTTTTTT. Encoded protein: CASSLTGGWMNTGELFF.

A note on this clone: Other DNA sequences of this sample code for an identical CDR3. The CDR3 DNA is TGTGCCAGCAGTTTAGGGAACACCGGGGAGCTGTTTTTT. Translated: CASSLGNTGELFF. This sequence joins TRBV28 and TRBJ2-2; D gene unclear. CDR3 length: 13 residues. CDR1 and CDR2 (germline): MDHEN, SYDVKM. The germline V and J ends were trimmed by 2 bases and 1 base, with 2 bases remaining between them.

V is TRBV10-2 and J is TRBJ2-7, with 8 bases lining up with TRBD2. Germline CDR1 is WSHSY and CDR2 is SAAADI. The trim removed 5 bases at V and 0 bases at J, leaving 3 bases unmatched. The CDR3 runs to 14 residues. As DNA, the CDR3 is TGCGCCAGCAGTAAAAGCGGGAGCTCCTACGAGCAGTACGTC. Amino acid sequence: CASSKSGSSYEQYV.

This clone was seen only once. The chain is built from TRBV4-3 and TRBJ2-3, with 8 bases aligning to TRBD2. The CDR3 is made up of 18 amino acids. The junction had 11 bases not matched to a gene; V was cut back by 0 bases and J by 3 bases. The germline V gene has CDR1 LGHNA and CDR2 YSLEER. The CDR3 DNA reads TGCGCCAGCAGCCAAGAAGCGGGAGCCGGGATTGGAACAGATACGCAGTATTTT. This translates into CASSQEAGAGIGTDTQYF.

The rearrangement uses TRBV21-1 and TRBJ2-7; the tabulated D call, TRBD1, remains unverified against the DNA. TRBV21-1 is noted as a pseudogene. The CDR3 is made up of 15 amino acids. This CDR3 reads CASTNGRDSSYEQYV. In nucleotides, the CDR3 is TGTGCCAGCACCAACGGCCGGGACAGCTCCTACGAGCAGTACGTC.

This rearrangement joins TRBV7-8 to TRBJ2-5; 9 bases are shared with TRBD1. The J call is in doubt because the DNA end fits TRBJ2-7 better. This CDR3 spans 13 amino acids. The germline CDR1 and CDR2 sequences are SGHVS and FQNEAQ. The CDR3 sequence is CASSTTGGDEQYF. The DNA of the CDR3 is TGTGCCAGCAGCACCACAGGGGGCGACGAGCAGTACTTC.

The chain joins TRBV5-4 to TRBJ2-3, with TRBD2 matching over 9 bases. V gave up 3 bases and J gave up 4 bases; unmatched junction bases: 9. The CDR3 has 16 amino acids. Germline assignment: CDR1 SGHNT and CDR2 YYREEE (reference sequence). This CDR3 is CASSSRAGGRPDTQYF. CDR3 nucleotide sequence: TGTGCCAGCAGCTCTAGAGCGGGGGGCCGTCCAGATACGCAGTATTTT.

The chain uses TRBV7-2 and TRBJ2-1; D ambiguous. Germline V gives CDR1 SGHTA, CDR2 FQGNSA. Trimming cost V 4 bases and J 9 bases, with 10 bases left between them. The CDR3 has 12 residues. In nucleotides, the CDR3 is TGTGCCAGCAGCTCCCCGCCCGGTGAGCAGTTCTTC. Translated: CASSSPPGEQFF. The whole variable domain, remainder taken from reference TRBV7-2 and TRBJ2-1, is GAGVSQSPSNKVTEKGKDVELRCDPISGHTALYWYRQSLGQGLEFLIYFQGNSAPDKSGLPSDRFSAERTGGSVSTLTIQRTQQEDSAVYLCASSSPPGEQFFGPGTRLTVL.

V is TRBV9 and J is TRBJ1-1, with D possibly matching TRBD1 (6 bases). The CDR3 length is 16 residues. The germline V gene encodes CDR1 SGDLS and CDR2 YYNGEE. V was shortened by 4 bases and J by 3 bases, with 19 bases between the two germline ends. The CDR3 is CASSPILRRGDTEAFF. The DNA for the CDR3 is TGTGCCAGCAGCCCGATTTTAAGAAGGGGGGACACTGAAGCTTTCTTT. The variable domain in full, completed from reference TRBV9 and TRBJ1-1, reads DSGVTQTPKHLITATGQRVTLRCSPRSGDLSVYWYQQSLDQGLQFLIQYYNGEERAKGNILERFSAQQFPDLHSELNLSSLELGDSALYFCASSPILRRGDTEAFFGQGTRLTVV.